This T cell receptor (beta chain) was profiled in a study of regulatory T cells in long-lasting Graves disease. Study results and limitations: Segments TRBV28, TRBJ1-2 and TRBJ2-5 showed preferential usage in persistent disease.

Indicated time point: newly diagnosed GD, antithyroid drugs for less than 3 months. PBMC-extracted RNA yielded the TCR library. Germline V CDR1 and CDR2: MNHEY, SMNVEV (reference sequence). This CDR3 is built from 13 residues. This clonotype turned up a few times. Its antigen is unidentified. Arm-PCR of CDR3 regions with iRepertoire HTBI primers generated TCR beta libraries. TCRdb re-derived calls from the multiplex PCR reads in MiXCR, one entry per CDR3 protein. The sample contains about 350,000 distinct CDR3 sequences, 16% of which appear only once. The same specimen was also included in a second study, on T cells in Graves' hyperthyroidism and ophthalmopathy.

The sequence was obtained from a man aged 40-50 years with Graves disease. V and J are TRBV27 and TRBJ2-7; D is perhaps TRBD1 (6 bases). The sample in question was peripheral blood mononuclear cells (PBMCs), obtained at new diagnosis, from a patient treated with antithyroid drugs. DNA for the CDR3: TGTGCTTCGGGCCCAGGGGTGGCCTACGAGCAGTACTTC. Translated, it gives CASGPGVAYEQYF.